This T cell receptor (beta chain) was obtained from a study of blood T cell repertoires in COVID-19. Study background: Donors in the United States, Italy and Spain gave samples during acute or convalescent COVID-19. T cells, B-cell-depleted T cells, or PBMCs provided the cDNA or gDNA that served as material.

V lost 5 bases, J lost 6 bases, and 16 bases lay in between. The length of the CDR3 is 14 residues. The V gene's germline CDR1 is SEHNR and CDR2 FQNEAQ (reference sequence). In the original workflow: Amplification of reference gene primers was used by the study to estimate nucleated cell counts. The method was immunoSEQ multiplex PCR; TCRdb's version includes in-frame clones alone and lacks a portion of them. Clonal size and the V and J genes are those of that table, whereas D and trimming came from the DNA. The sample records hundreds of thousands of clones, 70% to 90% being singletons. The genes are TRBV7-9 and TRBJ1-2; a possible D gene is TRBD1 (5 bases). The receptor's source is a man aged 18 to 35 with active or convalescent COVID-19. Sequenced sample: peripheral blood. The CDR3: CASSPRGGDNGYTF. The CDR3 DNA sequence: TGTGCCAGCAGCCCGCGGGGGGGGGATAATGGCTACACCTTC.